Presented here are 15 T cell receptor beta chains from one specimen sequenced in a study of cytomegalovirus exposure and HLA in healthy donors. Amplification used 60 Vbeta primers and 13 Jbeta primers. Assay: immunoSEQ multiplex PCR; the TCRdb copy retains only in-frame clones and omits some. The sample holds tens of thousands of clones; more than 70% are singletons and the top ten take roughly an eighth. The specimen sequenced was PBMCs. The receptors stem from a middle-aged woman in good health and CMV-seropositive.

The CDR3 spells CASSPPAGSSYNEQFF. CDR3 DNA: TGTGCCAGCTCTCCTCCCGCTGGGAGCTCCTACAATGAGCAGTTCTTC. The chain is built from TRBV18 and TRBJ2-1; TRBD2 is a possible D gene (5 bases). The V gene lost 6 bases and the J gene lost 0 bases, with 15 bases spanning the gap. The CDR3 totals 16 residues. CDR1 KGHSH and CDR2 LQKENI come from the germline V gene.

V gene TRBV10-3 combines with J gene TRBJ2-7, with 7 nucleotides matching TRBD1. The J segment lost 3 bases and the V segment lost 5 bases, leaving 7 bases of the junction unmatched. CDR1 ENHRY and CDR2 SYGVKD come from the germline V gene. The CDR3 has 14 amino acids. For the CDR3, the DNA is TGTGCCATCAGTACTTTTCGGGACAGCTACGAGCAGTACTTC. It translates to CAISTFRDSYEQYF.

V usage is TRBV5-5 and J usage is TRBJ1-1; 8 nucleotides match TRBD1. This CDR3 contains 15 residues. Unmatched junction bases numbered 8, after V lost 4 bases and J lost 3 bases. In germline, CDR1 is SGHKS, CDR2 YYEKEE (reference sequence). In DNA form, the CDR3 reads TGTGCCAGCAGCCTCCGACCGGACAGGGACACTGAAGCTTTCTTT. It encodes CASSLRPDRDTEAFF.

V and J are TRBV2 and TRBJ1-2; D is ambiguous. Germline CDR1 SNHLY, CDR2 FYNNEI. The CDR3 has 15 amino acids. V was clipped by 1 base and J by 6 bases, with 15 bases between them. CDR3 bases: TGTGCCAGCAGTGAAGGGCTTCTGAGGGTAAATGGCTACACCTTC. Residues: CASSEGLLRVNGYTF. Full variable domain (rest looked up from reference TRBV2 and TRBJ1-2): EPEVTQTPSHQVTQMGQEVILRCVPISNHLYFYWYRQILGQKVEFLVSFYNNEISEKSEIFDDQFSVERPDGSNFTLKIRSTKLEDSAMYFCASSEGLLRVNGYTFGSGTRLTVV.

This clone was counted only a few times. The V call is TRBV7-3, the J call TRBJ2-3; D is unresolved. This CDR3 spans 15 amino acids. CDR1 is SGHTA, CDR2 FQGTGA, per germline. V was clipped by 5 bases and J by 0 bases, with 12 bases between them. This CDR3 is CASSLNPLSTDTQYF. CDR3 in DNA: TGTGCCAGCAGCCTTAACCCCCTAAGCACAGATACGCAGTATTTT.

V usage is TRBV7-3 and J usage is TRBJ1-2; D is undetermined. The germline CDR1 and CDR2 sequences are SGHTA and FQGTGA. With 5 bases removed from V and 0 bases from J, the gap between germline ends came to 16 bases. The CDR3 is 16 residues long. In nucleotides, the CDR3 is TGTGCCAGCAGCCTCCCCGGGGAGTCTCCTAACTATGGCTACACCTTC. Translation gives CASSLPGESPNYGYTF.

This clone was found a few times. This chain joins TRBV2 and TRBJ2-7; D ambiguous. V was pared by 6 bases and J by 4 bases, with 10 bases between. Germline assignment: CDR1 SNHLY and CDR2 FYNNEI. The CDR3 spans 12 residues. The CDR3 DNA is TGTGCCAGCAGGGGCAGCTTATACGAGCAGTACTTC. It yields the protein CASRGSLYEQYF.

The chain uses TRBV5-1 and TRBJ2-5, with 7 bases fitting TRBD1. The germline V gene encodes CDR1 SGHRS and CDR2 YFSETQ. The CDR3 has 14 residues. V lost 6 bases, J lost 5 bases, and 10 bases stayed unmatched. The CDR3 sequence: CASTEQGQWETQYF. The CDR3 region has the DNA TGCGCCAGCACCGAACAGGGACAGTGGGAGACCCAGTACTTC.

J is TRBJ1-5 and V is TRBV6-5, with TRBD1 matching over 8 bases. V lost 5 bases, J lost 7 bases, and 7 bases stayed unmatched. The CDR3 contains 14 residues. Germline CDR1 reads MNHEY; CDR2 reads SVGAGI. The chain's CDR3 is CASSGNRGEQPQHF. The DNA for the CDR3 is TGTGCCAGCAGTGGCAACAGGGGGGAGCAGCCCCAGCATTTT.

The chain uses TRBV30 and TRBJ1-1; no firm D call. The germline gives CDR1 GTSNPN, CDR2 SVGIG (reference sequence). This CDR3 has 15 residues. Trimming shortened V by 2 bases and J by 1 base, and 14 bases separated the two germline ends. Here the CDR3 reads CAWSPSWSKNTEAFF. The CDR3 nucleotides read TGTGCCTGGAGTCCTAGTTGGAGTAAGAACACTGAAGCTTTCTTT.

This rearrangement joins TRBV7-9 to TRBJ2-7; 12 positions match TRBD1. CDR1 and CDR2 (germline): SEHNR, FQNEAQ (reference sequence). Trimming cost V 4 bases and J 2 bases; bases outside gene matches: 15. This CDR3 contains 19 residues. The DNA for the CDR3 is TGTGCCAGCAGCTCTACCGGGACAGGGGGCGTCTTACTTCCCTACGAGCAGTACTTC. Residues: CASSSTGTGGVLLPYEQYF.

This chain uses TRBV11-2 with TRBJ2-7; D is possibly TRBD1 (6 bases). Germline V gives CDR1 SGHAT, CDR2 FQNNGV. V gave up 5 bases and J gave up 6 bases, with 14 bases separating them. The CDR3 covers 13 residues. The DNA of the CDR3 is TGTGCCAGCAGCATACAGGGACCCGGCGAGCAGTACTTC. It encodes CASSIQGPGEQYF.

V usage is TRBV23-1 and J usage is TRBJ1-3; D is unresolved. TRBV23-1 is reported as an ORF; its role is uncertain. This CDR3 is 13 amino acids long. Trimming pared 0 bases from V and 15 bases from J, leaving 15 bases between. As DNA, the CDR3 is TGCGCCAGCAGTCAATCCAAGTGGGCCACAGCATATTTT. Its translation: CASSQSKWATAYF.

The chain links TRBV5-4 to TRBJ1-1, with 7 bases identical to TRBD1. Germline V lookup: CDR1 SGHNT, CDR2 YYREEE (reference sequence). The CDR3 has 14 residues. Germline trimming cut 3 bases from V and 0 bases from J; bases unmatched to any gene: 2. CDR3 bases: TGTGCCAGCAGCTGGGACAGAGTGAACACTGAAGCTTTCTTT. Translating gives CASSWDRVNTEAFF.

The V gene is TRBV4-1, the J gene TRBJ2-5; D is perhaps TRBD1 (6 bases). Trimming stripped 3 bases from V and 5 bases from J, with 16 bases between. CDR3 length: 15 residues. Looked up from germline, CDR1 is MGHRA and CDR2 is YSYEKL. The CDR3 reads CASSHRTGYRETQYF. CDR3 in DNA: TGCGCCAGCAGCCACAGAACAGGGTACCGGGAGACCCAGTACTTC.